The 18 T cell receptor beta chains below were found in one sample sequenced in a study of PD-1 blockade in classical Hodgkin lymphoma. All the patients suffered relapse after autologous stem cell transplantation, and brentuximab vedotin exposure differed. Data came from immunoSEQ multiplex PCR; TCRdb stores just in-frame clones and leaves some out. This sample carries 20,000 to 25,000 clones, around 80% of them seen once, and the ten largest clones take 40% to 45%. The sequencing here drew on peripheral blood mononuclear cells (PBMCs), taken before the second cycle of nivolumab. These receptors were taken from a human donor with classical Hodgkin lymphoma.

Points on this clone: This could be a read error, since a much larger clone is one nucleotide away. This rearrangement joins TRBV7-8 to TRBJ2-3; D possibly corresponds to TRBD2 (7 bases). Trimming left V 5 bases short and J 5 bases short, with 17 bases between. CDR1 is SGHVS, CDR2 FQNEAQ, per germline. CDR3 length: 15 residues. In nucleotides, the CDR3 is TGTGCCAGCAGCGTAGGCGGGGGCCGGAAAGATACGCAGTATTTT. Protein: CASSVGGGRKDTQYF.

The rearrangement joins TRBV18 to TRBJ2-1; 9 bases map to TRBD1. This CDR3 has 15 residues. Unmatched junction bases numbered 9, after V lost 4 bases and J lost 8 bases. CDR1 and CDR2 from the germline V gene are KGHSH and LQKENI. The CDR3 loop is CASSQPGQGRHEQFF. CDR3 in DNA: TGTGCCAGCTCACAACCGGGACAGGGAAGGCATGAGCAGTTCTTC.

The gene calls are TRBV6-1 and TRBJ1-1; 7 nucleotides match TRBD1. The CDR3 covers 15 residues. V trimming: 6 bases; J trimming: 5 bases; junction bases outside the gene matches: 12. Germline CDR1 MNHNS, CDR2 SASEGT. In DNA, the CDR3 is TGTGCCAGCAGCCCCAGACAGGGTCGAAGGACTGAAGCTTTCTTT. It yields the protein CASSPRQGRRTEAFF.

This clone has only one observation. This chain uses TRBV7-9 with TRBJ2-7; 11 bases are a match to TRBD1. The V gene's germline CDR1 is SEHNR and CDR2 FQNEAQ (reference sequence). This CDR3 is built from 17 residues. Germline trimming cut 3 bases from V and 6 bases from J; bases unmatched to any gene: 13. The DNA of the CDR3 is TGTGCCAGCAGCTTTAGCTGGACCGGGACAGGGGGTATCGAGCAGTACTTC. As protein: CASSFSWTGTGGIEQYF.

The J gene is TRBJ1-1, the V gene TRBV2; maybe TRBD1 (6 bases). The CDR3 runs 12 residues. V lost 5 bases, J lost 11 bases, and 15 bases lay in between. Per germline, CDR1 SNHLY and CDR2 FYNNEI. CDR3: CASSRTELLAFF. DNA of the CDR3: TGTGCCAGCAGTCGGACAGAATTGCTGGCTTTCTTT.

The chain employs TRBV6-5 and TRBJ2-2; 11 nucleotides align to TRBD2. Trimming removed 4 bases from V and 6 bases from J; junction bases left unmatched: 4. Germline V lookup: CDR1 MNHEY, CDR2 SVGAGI. CDR3 length equals 15 residues. DNA for the CDR3: TGTGCCAGCAGTTCTGCTAGCGGGGGGTCCGGGGAGCTGTTTTTT. This encodes CASSSASGGSGELFF.

The J gene is TRBJ2-6, the V gene TRBV6-6; D is ambiguous. Trimming removed 6 bases at V and 12 bases at J, with 15 bases between. The length of the CDR3 is 13 residues. Germline V lookup: CDR1 MNHNY, CDR2 SVGAGI (reference sequence). CDR3 region: CASRPGPLAVLTF. The CDR3 DNA follows: TGTGCCAGCAGACCCGGACCCCTCGCCGTCCTGACTTTC.

This chain joins TRBV6-6 and TRBJ1-1; TRBD1 matches 7 bases. The ends lost 7 bases at V and 4 bases at J; junction bases unmatched: 9. Germline CDR1 and CDR2: MNHNY and SVGAGI (reference sequence). The CDR3 sequence is 14 residues long. Here the CDR3 reads CASKGALGTTEAFF. The CDR3 region has the DNA TGTGCCAGCAAGGGGGCTTTGGGGACCACTGAAGCTTTCTTT.

There are a few counts of this clone. J is TRBJ1-5 and V is TRBV11-2; 8 nucleotides align to TRBD1. This CDR3 contains 14 residues. CDR1 and CDR2 from the germline V gene are SGHAT and FQNNGV. The V gene end was trimmed by 5 bases and the J gene end by 6 bases; junction bases not matched to a gene: 6. CDR3 amino acids: CASSLDRGGQPQHF. In DNA form, the CDR3 reads TGTGCCAGCAGCCTCGACAGGGGAGGTCAGCCCCAGCATTTT.

This clone was detected only a few times. The genes are TRBV5-4 and TRBJ2-1; D might be TRBD2 (6 bases). Deletions cut 7 bases from V and 9 bases from J, with 23 bases between. Germline lookup yields CDR1 SGHNT and CDR2 YYREEE (reference sequence). This CDR3 spans 15 amino acids. The CDR3 protein is CASCPRRTSGGEQFF. CDR3 coding DNA: TGTGCCAGCTGCCCTAGAAGAACTTCCGGGGGTGAGCAGTTCTTC.

The chain couples TRBV4-1 to TRBJ1-1, with D hard to call. This CDR3 spans 13 amino acids. Per germline, CDR1 MGHRA and CDR2 YSYEKL. Trimming removed 0 bases from V and 4 bases from J, with 6 bases in between. CDR3 amino acids: CASSQDGPTEAFF. CDR3 in DNA: TGCGCCAGCAGCCAAGATGGGCCCACTGAAGCTTTCTTT.

The chain couples TRBV29-1 to TRBJ2-7, with D unresolved. The germline V and J ends were trimmed by 5 bases and 2 bases, with 13 bases remaining between them. The CDR3 loop spans 13 amino acids. Germline V gives CDR1 SQVTM, CDR2 ANQGSEA. This CDR3 reads CSVLAGRAYEQYF. The CDR3 DNA reads TGCAGCGTTCTGGCAGGACGGGCCTACGAGCAGTACTTC.

This clone was picked up a small number of times. The chain uses TRBV6-5 and TRBJ1-1; 8 positions agree with TRBD1. Germline lookup yields CDR1 MNHEY and CDR2 SVGAGI. With V trimmed by 5 bases and J by 7 bases, 12 bases remained unmatched. CDR3 size: 15 residues. CDR3 nucleotides: TGTGCCAGCAGTACCCGGGACTCGGGACAGGATGAAGCTTTCTTT. The encoded protein is CASSTRDSGQDEAFF.

The chain joins TRBV25-1 to TRBJ2-2, with 8 positions matching TRBD2. Germline CDR1 reads MGHDK; CDR2 reads SYGVNS. The V gene end was trimmed by 2 bases and the J gene end by 6 bases; junction bases not matched to a gene: 8. The CDR3 runs to 16 residues. CDR3 protein: CASSEPRGGPSGELFF. The CDR3 DNA reads TGTGCCAGCAGTGAACCACGGGGGGGCCCATCCGGGGAGCTGTTTTTT.

The chain couples TRBV5-8 to TRBJ2-1, with D tentatively TRBD2 (6 bases). Germline values: CDR1 SGHTS, CDR2 YDEGEE. The CDR3 spans 14 residues. Trimming stripped 4 bases from V and 5 bases from J, with 13 bases between. The DNA of the CDR3 is TGTGCCAGCAGCCAGGTGGGAGGCAACAATGAGCAGTTCTTC. Translated, it gives CASSQVGGNNEQFF.

The rearrangement joins TRBV6-1 to TRBJ1-1; D is unresolved. The V gene lost 4 bases and the J gene lost 1 base, with 13 bases spanning the gap. The CDR3 is 15 residues long. Per germline, CDR1 MNHNS and CDR2 SASEGT. The CDR3 bases are TGTGCCAGCAGTGCGACCGGGAATAGGAACACTGAAGCTTTCTTT. This codes for CASSATGNRNTEAFF.

The chain carries TRBV25-1 and TRBJ1-5, with D unclear. The CDR3 is 13 residues long. Germline loops: CDR1 MGHDK, CDR2 SYGVNS. V was clipped by 7 bases and J by 7 bases, with 14 bases between them. The CDR3 sequence: CASKPPGGQPQHF. The CDR3 DNA reads TGTGCCAGCAAGCCCCCAGGCGGACAGCCCCAGCATTTT. Looking up the rest from reference TRBV25-1 and TRBJ1-5 gives the full variable domain: EADIYQTPRYLVIGTGKKITLECSQTMGHDKMYWYQQDPGMELHLIHYSYGVNSTEKGDLSSESTVSRIRTEHFPLTLESARPSHTSQYLCASKPPGGQPQHFGDGTRLSIL.

The chain couples TRBV18 to TRBJ2-7, with a possible D match to TRBD1 (5 bases). Germline V lookup: CDR1 KGHSH, CDR2 LQKENI. The CDR3 runs 11 residues. The germline V and J ends were trimmed by 8 bases and 1 base, with 6 bases remaining between them. The DNA of the CDR3 is TGTGCCAGCAGGGGATCCTACGAGCAGTACTTC. Residues: CASRGSYEQYF.